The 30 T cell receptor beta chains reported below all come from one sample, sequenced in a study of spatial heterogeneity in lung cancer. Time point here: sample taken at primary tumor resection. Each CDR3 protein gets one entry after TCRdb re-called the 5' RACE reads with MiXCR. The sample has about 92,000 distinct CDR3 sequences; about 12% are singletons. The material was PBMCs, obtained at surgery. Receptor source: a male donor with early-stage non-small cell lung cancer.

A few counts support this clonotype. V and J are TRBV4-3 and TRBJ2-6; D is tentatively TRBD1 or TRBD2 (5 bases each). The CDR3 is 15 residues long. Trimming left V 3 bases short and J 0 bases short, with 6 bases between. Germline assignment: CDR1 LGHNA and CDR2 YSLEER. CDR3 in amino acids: CASSHGTSGANVLTF. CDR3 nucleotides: TGCGCCAGCAGCCACGGGACCTCTGGGGCCAACGTCCTGACTTTC.

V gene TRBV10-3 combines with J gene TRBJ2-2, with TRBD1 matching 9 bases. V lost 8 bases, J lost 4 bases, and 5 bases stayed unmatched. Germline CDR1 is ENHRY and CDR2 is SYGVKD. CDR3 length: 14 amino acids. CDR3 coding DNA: TGTGCCATCGGGGGACAGGGAGCCACCGGGGAGCTGTTTTTT. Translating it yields CAIGGQGATGELFF.

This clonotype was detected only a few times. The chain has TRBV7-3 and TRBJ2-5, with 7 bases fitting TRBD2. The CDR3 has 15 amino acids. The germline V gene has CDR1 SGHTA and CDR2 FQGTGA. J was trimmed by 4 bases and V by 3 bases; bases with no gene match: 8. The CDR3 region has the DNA TGTGCCAGCAGCTTGGCGGGGGACCCCTCAGAGACCCAGTACTTC. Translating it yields CASSLAGDPSETQYF.

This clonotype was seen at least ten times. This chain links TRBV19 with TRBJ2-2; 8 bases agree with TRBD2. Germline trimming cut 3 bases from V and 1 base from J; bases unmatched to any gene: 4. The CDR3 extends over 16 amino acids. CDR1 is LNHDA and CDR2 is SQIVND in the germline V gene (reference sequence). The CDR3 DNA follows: TGTGCCAGTAGTATTTTACTAGCGGAGAACACCGGGGAGCTGTTTTTT. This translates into CASSILLAENTGELFF. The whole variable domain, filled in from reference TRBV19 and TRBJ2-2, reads DGGITQSPKYLFRKEGQNVTLSCEQNLNHDAMYWYRQDPGQGLRLIYYSQIVNDFQKGDIAEGYSVSREKKESFPLTVTSAQKNPTAFYLCASSILLAENTGELFFGEGSRLTVL.

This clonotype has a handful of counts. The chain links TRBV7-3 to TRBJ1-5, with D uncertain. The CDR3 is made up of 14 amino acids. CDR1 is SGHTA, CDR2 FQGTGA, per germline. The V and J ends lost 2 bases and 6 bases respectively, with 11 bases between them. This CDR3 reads CASSLEPGSQPQHF. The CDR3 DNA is TGTGCCAGCAGCTTAGAGCCCGGCAGTCAGCCCCAGCATTTT.

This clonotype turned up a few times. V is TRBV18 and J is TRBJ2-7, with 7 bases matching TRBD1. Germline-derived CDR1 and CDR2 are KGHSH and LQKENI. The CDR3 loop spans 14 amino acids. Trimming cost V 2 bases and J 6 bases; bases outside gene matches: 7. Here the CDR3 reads CASSPNQGQVEQYF. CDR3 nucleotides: TGTGCCAGCTCACCAAACCAAGGACAGGTCGAGCAGTACTTC.

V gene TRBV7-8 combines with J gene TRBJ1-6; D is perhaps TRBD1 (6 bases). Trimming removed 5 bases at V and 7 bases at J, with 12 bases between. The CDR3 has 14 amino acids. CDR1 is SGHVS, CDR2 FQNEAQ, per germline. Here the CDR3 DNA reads TGTGCCAGCAGCCGGGGGGGCTGGAATTCACCCCTCCACTTT. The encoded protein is CASSRGGWNSPLHF.

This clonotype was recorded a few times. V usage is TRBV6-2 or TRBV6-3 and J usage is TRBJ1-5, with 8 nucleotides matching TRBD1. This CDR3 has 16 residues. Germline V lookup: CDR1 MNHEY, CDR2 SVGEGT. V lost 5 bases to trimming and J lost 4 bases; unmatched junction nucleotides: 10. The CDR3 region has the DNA TGTGCCAGCAGTCTTGAGGGGACAGGAGTGAATCAGCCCCAGCATTTT. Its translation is CASSLEGTGVNQPQHF.

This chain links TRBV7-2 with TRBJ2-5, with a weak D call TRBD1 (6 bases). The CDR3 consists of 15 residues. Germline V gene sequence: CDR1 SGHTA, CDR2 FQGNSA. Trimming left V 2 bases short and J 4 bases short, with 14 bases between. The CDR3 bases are TGTGCCAGCAGCTTAATACAGGGTTTGACAGAGACCCAGTACTTC. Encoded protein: CASSLIQGLTETQYF.

CDR3 amino acids: CASRPTWGGSYNEQFF. Written as DNA, the CDR3 is TGTGCCAGCAGGCCAACTTGGGGGGGTTCCTACAATGAGCAGTTCTTC. This chain links TRBV6-2 or TRBV6-3 with TRBJ2-1, with 7 bases aligning to TRBD2. Per germline, CDR1 MNHEY and CDR2 SVGEGT. The J segment lost 1 base and the V segment lost 6 bases, leaving 9 bases of the junction unmatched. This CDR3 is built from 16 residues.

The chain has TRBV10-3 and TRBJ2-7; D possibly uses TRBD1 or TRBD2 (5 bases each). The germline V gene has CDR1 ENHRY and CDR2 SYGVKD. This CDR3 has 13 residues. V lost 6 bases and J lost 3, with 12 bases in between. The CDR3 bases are TGTGCCATCAGGACACTGAGGGGCTACGAGCAGTACTTC. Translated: CAIRTLRGYEQYF.

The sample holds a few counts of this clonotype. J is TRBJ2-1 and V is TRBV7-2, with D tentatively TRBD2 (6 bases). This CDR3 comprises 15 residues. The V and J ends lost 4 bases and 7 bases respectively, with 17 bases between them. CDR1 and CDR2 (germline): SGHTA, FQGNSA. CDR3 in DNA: TGTGCCAGCAGCTCGGGGGTACTAGCAATGAATGAGCAGTTCTTC. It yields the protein CASSSGVLAMNEQFF.

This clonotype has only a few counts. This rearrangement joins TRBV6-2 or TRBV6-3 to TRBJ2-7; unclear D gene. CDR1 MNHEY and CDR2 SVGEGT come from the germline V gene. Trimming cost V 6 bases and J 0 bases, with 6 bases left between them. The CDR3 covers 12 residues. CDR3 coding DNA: TGTGCCAGCAGGAGCGTCTCCTACGAGCAGTACTTC. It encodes CASRSVSYEQYF.

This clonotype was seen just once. The CDR3 DNA is TGTGCCAGCAGTGAACTTCCCAGGGCGGAGACCCAGTACTTC. As protein: CASSELPRAETQYF. This sequence joins TRBV6-1 and TRBJ2-5, with D perhaps matching TRBD1 (5 bases). Germline V CDR1 and CDR2: MNHNS, SASEGT. Trimming pared 2 bases from V and 5 bases from J, leaving 12 bases between. The CDR3 length is 14 residues.

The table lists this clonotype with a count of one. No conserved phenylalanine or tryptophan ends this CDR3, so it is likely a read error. The CDR3 coding sequence is TGTGCCAGCAGCTTAGAGGCGGCTAGCGGGGGCTGGGATACGCAGTATTTA. Protein: CASSLEAASGGWDTQYL. The V and J genes are TRBV7-2 and TRBJ2-3; 10 nucleotides line up with TRBD2. The CDR3 covers 17 residues. With V trimmed by 1 base and J by 6 bases, 10 bases remained unmatched. The V gene's germline CDR1 is SGHTA and CDR2 FQGNSA.

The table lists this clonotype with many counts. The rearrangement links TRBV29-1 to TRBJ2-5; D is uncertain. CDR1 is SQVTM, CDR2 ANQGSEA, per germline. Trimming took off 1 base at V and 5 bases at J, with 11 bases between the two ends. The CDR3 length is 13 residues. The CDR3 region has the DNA TGCAGCGTTGAAGCGTCCCGGGCTGAGACCCAGTACTTC. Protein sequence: CSVEASRAETQYF.

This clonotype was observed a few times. CDR3 bases: TGTGCCAGCAGTTCCCCCCTAACACGTGGCTACACCTTC. Protein product: CASSSPLTRGYTF. This chain uses TRBV28 with TRBJ1-2; no definite D call. The germline V gene has CDR1 MDHEN and CDR2 SYDVKM. V was pared by 4 bases and J by 7 bases, with 13 bases between. The CDR3 is 13 residues long.

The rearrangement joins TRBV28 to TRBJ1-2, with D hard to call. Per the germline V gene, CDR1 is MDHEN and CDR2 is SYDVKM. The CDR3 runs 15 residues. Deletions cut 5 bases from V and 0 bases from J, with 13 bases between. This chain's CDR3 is CASSLRLRANYGYTF. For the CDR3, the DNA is TGTGCCAGCAGTCTCAGACTGAGAGCTAACTATGGCTACACCTTC.

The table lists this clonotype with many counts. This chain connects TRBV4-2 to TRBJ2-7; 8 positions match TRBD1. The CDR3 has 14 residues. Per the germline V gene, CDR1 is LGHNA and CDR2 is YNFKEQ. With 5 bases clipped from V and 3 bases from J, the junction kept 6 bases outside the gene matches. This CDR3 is CASSSGQGDYEQYF. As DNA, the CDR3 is TGTGCCAGCAGCTCAGGACAGGGTGACTACGAGCAGTACTTC.

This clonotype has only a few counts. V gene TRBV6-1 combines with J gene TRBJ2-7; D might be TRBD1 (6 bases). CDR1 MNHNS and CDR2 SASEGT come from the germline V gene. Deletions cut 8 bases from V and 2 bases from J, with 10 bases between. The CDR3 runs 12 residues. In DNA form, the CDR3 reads TGTGCCAGCGGGACAAACACCTACGAGCAGTACTTC. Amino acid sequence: CASGTNTYEQYF.

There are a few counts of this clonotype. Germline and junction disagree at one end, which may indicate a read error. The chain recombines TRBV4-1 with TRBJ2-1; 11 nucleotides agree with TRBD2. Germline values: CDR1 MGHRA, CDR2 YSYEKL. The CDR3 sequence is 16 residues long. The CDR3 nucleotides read TGCACCAGCAGCCAAGTGGGACTAGCGGAGTACAATGAGCAGTTCTTC. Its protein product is CTSSQVGLAEYNEQFF.

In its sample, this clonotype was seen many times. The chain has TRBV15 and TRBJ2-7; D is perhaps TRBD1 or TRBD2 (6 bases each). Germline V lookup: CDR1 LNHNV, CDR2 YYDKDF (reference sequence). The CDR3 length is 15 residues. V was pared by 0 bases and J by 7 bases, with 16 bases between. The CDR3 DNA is TGTGCCACCAGCAGAGATATCGGGGGCAGGCGGGAGCAGTACTTC. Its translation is CATSRDIGGRREQYF.

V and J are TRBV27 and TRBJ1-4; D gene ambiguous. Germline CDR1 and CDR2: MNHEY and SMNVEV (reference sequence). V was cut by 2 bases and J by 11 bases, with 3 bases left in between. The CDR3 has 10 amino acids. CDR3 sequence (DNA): TGTGCCAGCAGTTTACAGAAACTGTTTTTT. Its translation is CASSLQKLFF. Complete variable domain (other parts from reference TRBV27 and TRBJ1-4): EAQVTQNPRYLITVTGKKLTVTCSQNMNHEYMSWYRQDPGLGLRQIYYSMNVEVTDKGDVPEGYKVSRKEKRNFPLILESPSPNQTSLYFCASSLQKLFFGSGTQLSVL.

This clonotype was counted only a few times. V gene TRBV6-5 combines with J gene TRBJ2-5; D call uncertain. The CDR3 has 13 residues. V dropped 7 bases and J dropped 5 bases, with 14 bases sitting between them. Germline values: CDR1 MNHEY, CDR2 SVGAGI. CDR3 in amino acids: CASTARVTETQYF. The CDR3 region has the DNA TGTGCCAGCACCGCTAGGGTAACGGAGACCCAGTACTTC.

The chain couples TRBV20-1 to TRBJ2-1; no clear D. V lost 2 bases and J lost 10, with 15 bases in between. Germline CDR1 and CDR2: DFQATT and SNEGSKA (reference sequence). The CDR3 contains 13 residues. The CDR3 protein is CSARKPLYPEQFF. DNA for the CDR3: TGCAGTGCTAGAAAACCCCTTTATCCGGAGCAGTTCTTC.

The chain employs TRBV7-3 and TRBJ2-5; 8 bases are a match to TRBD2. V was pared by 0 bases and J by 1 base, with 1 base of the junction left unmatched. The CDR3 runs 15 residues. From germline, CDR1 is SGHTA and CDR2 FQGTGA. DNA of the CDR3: TGTGCCAGCAGCTTAACTGGACTAGCCCAAGAGACCCAGTACTTC. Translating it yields CASSLTGLAQETQYF.

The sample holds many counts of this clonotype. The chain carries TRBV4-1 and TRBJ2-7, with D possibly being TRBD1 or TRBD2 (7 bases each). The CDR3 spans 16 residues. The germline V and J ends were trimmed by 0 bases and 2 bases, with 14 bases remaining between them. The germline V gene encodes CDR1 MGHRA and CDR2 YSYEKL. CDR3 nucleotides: TGCGCCAGCAGCCAAGATTGGGAGGGGGCGACCTACGAGCAGTACTTC. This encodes CASSQDWEGATYEQYF.

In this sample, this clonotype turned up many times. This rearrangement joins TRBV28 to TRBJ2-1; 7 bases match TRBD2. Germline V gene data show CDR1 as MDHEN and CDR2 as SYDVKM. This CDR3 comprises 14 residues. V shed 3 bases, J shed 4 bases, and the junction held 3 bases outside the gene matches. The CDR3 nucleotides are TGTGCCAGCAGTTTGCTAGCGGATTACAATGAGCAGTTCTTC. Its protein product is CASSLLADYNEQFF.

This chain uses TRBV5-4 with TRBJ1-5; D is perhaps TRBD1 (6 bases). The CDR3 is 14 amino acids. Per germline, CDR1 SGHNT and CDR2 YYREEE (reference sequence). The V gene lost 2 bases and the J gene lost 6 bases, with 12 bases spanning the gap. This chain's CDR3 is CASSFRQGSQPQHF. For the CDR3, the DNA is TGTGCCAGCAGCTTCCGGCAGGGGAGTCAGCCCCAGCATTTT.

CDR3: CASTSSQTGLAGGAGNEQFF. For the CDR3, the DNA is TGCGCCAGCACCTCCTCCCAGACAGGGCTAGCGGGGGGGGCCGGCAATGAGCAGTTCTTC. V and J are TRBV10-2 and TRBJ2-1; TRBD2 agrees at 12 bases. The length of the CDR3 is 20 residues. Germline CDR1 and CDR2: WSHSY and SAAADI. The V segment lost 7 bases and the J segment 6 bases; nucleotides outside the gene matches: 22.